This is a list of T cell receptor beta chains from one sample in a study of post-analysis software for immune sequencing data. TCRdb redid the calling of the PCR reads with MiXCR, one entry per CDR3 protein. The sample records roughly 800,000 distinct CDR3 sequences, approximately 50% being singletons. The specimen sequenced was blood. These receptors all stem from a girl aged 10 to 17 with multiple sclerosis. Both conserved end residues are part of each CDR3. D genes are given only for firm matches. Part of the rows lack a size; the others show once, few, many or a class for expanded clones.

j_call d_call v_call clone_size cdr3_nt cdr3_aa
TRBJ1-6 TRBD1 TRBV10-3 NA TGTGCCATCAGTGAGTCGGACAGGGCTTCACCCCTCCACTTT CAISESDRASPLHF
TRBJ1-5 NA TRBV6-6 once TGTGCCAGCAGTTACTCGAGTATAGGGGATAGCAATCAGCCCCAGCATTTT CASSYSSIGDSNQPQHF
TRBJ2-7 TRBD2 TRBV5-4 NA TGTGCCAGCAGCCCGCGACTAGCGGAGACGCTCTACGAGCAGTACTTC CASSPRLAETLYEQYF
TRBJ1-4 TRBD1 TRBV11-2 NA TGTGCCAGTAGCTTACTGGCCAGGGGGCTGGCGGGAGAAAAACTGTTTTTT CASSLLARGLAGEKLFF
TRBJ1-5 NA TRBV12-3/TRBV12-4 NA TGTGCCAGCAGAGACGGACCCTTCAATCAGCCCCAGCATTTT CASRDGPFNQPQHF
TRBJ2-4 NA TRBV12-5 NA TGTGCTAGTGGTTTGGGGACAGCCAGCGCCAAAAACATTCAGTACTTC CASGLGTASAKNIQYF
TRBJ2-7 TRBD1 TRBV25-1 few TGTGCCAGCAGTCCCACCGGGACAGGGTTCGAGCAGTACTTC CASSPTGTGFEQYF
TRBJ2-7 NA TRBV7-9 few TGTGCCAGCAGCACCCCGGGGGAGCCCTCCTACGAGCAGTACTTC CASSTPGEPSYEQYF
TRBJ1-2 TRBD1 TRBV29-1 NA TGCAGCGTTTATACAGGGGGCAACGGCTACACCTTC CSVYTGGNGYTF
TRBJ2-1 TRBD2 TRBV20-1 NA TGCAGTGCAACCGGGCTAGCGGGAACTGAGCAGTTCTTC CSATGLAGTEQFF
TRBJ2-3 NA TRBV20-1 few TGCAGTGCTCTAGGACTCACGGATCCCACAGATACGCAGTATTTT CSALGLTDPTDTQYF
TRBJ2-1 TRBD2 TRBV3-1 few TGTGCCAGCAGCCCGACTAGCGGACCCTACAATGAGCAGTTCTTC CASSPTSGPYNEQFF
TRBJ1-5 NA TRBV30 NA TGTGCCTGGAGTGGGGATAGCAATCAGCCCCAGCATTTT CAWSGDSNQPQHF
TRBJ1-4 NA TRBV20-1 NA TGCAGTGCTTCCGGGACACCAACTAATGAAAAACTGTTTTTT CSASGTPTNEKLFF
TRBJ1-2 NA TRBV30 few TGTGCCTGGGGGGGGGTCGGTGGCTACACCTTC CAWGGVGGYTF
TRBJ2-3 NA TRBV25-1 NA TGTGCCAGCAGTGAGGCAGGGGCTAGCACAGATACGCAGTATTTT CASSEAGASTDTQYF
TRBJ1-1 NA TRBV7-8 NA TGTGCCAGCAGCCAAACGGCGTCTGGCACTGAAGCTTTCTTT CASSQTASGTEAFF
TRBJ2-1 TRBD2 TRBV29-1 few TGCAGCGTTGAAGATCTGAGGGCGACTAGCGGGGGTCGGATCTACAATGAGCAGTTCTTC CSVEDLRATSGGRIYNEQFF
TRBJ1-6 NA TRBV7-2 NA TGTGCCAGCACCCCACAGGAGCACTATAATTCACCCCTCCACTTT CASTPQEHYNSPLHF
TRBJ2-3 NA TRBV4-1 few TGCGCCAGCAGCCAAGAAGGGCCTCCAATCAGAGGGGATACGCAGTATTTT CASSQEGPPIRGDTQYF
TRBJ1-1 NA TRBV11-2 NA TGTGCCAGCAGCTTAACACCTTCACGGGCTGAAGCTTTCTTT CASSLTPSRAEAFF
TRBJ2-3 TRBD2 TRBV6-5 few TGTGCCAGCAGTTACTTTGCCGGGACTAGCACAGTGACGCAGTATTTT CASSYFAGTSTVTQYF
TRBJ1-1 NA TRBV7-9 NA TGTGCCAGCAGCTTAGATGTCCAGACGAACACTGAAGCTTTCTTT CASSLDVQTNTEAFF
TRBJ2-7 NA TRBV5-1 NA TGCGCCAGCAGCTTGGCCGATCAGGGGGAGCAGTACTTC CASSLADQGEQYF
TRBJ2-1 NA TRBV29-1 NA TGCAGCGTTGAATTAGGCCCCAGCTCCTACAATGAGCAGTTCTTC CSVELGPSSYNEQFF
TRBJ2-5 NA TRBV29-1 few TGCAGCGTGGGGGGCGTAGCCCGGGAAGAGCAGTACTTC CSVGGVAREEQYF
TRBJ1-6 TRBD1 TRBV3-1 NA TGTGCCAGCAGGGGACAGGGGGCGAATTCACCCCTCCACTTT CASRGQGANSPLHF
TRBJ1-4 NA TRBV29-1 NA TGCAGCGTTGATGAGATCCCACAGGGCAGTGGGGAAAAACTGTTTTTT CSVDEIPQGSGEKLFF
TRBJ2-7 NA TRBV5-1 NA TGCGCCAGCAGCTTGCTCGGACTCATGGTGAAGACCCACCTTAACTACGAGCAGTACTTC CASSLLGLMVKTHLNYEQYF
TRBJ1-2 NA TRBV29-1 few TGCAGCGCCCAAGGTAGTGGGGACTCGGGGTATGGCTACACCTTC CSAQGSGDSGYGYTF
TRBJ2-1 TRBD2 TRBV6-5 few TGTGCCAGCCGGACTAGCGGGACTCCGCGGGAGCAGTTCTTC CASRTSGTPREQFF
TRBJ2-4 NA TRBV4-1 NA TGCGCCAGCAGCCAAGGAGTTTTAGCCAAAAACATTCAGTACTTC CASSQGVLAKNIQYF
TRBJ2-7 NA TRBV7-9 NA TGTGCCAGCAGCTTAGAATGGGTGAACGAGCAGTACTTC CASSLEWVNEQYF
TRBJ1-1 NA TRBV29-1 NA TGCAGCGTTGAATACAGGGCCGGGACTGAAGCTTTCTTT CSVEYRAGTEAFF
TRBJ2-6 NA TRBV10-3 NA TGTGCCATCAGCGCCGAGGCTGGGGCCAACGTCCTGACTTTC CAISAEAGANVLTF
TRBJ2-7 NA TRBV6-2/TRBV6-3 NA TGTGCCAGCAGTTGGGGGGTTTACGAGCAGTACTTC CASSWGVYEQYF
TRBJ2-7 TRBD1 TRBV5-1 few TGCGCCAGCAGCATGCCCCCGGGACAGGGGTCCTCCTACGAGCAGTACTTC CASSMPPGQGSSYEQYF
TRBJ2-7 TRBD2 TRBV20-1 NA TGCAGTGCTAGACAAGCGGGACTCGTCTACGAGCAGTACTTC CSARQAGLVYEQYF
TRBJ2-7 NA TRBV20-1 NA TGCAGTGCTAGAACACCTTCCTACGAGCAGTACTTC CSARTPSYEQYF
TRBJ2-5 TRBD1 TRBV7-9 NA TGTGCCAGCAGCAACTGGGACAGGGGGCGCCCGGAGACCCAGTACTTC CASSNWDRGRPETQYF
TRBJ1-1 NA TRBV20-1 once TGCAGTGCTAGACTTAGGGAGGCCTTGAACACTGAAGCTTTCTTT CSARLREALNTEAFF
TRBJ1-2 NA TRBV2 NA TGTGCCAGCACCCCCGGGGTGAACTATGGCTACACCTTC CASTPGVNYGYTF
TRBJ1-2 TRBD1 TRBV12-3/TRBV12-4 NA TGTGCCAGCAGACCCGGGACAGGGCGGGGCTATGGCTACACCTTC CASRPGTGRGYGYTF
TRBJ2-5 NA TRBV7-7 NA TGTGCTAGCAGCTTAGTGGCAGGAGGGACCCAGTACTTC CASSLVAGGTQYF
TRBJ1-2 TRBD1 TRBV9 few TGTGCCAGCAGCGTAGTATCCAGGGGGACAAACTATGGCTACACCTTC CASSVVSRGTNYGYTF
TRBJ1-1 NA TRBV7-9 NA TGTGCCAGCAGCGACCTGAGTGACAGGCAAGCTTTCTTT CASSDLSDRQAFF
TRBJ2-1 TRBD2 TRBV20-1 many TGCAGTGCTAGAGGGCTAGCGGGCTACAATGAGCAGTTCTTC CSARGLAGYNEQFF
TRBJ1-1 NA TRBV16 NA TGTGCCAGCAGCCCCGTGAAGGCCCAAGCCCAAGCTTTCTTT CASSPVKAQAQAFF
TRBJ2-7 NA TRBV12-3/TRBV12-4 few TGTGCCAGCAGTTTTCTGGCTACGCGCGGCGAGCAGTACTTC CASSFLATRGEQYF
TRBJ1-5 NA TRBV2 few TGTGCCAGCAGTCACAGGGTTCTTAATCAGCCCCAGCATTTT CASSHRVLNQPQHF
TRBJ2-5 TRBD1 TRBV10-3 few TGTGCCATCGGCGGACAGGGCGGAGAGACCCAGTACTTC CAIGGQGGETQYF
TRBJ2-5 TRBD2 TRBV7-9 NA TGTGCCAGCAGCAACCCCCGACTAGCGGCCCTACAGCGGGAGACCCAGTACTTC CASSNPRLAALQRETQYF
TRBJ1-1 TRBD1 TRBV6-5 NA TGTGCCAGCTTAAGTTCAGGGGGCACTGAAGCTTTCTTT CASLSSGGTEAFF
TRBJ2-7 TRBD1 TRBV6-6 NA TGTGCCAGCAGAGGACAGGGGTCCAACGAGCAGTACTTC CASRGQGSNEQYF
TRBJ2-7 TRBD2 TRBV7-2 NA TGTGCCAGCAGCCCTATAGCGGGGCCTGGCTACGAGCAGTACTTC CASSPIAGPGYEQYF